One sample yielded the 29 T cell receptor beta chains listed below, sequenced in a study of CD8 T cells in ankylosing spondylitis. Whole-study results and caveats: Within ankylosing spondylitis blood, a TCR beta motif made up of several highly homologous variants appeared to be characteristic.

In TCRdb, the 5' RACE reads were re-called with MiXCR into one record per CDR3 protein. Here the sample spans fewer than 550,000 distinct CDR3 sequences, under 5.5% being singletons. These receptors lack a known antigen. Sample: blood, either unsorted or a sorted T cell fraction (not recorded which). The origin of the receptors is a male donor with ankylosing spondylitis.

Concerning this clonotype: A much bigger clone sits one base away, suggesting this may be a read error. The CDR3 end shows no conserved phenylalanine or tryptophan, and so a read error is likely. This chain joins TRBV20-1 and TRBJ2-3; D is possibly TRBD1 or TRBD2 (5 bases each). CDR3 length: 11 amino acids. Looked up from germline, CDR1 is DFQATT and CDR2 is SNEGSKA (reference sequence). V lost 4 bases and J lost 5, with 7 bases in between. CDR3 sequence: CSAKRGDTQYS. As DNA, the CDR3 is TGCAGTGCTAAGAGGGGAGATACGCAGTATTCT.

This clonotype has a count of ten or more. This rearrangement joins TRBV20-1 to TRBJ1-6, with 11 bases lining up with TRBD1. This CDR3 is 19 amino acids long. Germline V CDR1 and CDR2: DFQATT, SNEGSKA (reference sequence). The junction had 11 bases not matched to a gene; V was cut back by 0 bases and J by 4 bases. CDR3 protein: CSARDPGQGALGYNSPLHF. DNA of the CDR3: TGCAGTGCTAGAGATCCCGGACAGGGGGCCCTAGGATATAATTCACCCCTCCACTTT.

This clonotype was counted ten times or more. J is TRBJ1-5 and V is TRBV20-1; a weak D match, TRBD1 (6 bases). Looked up from germline, CDR1 is DFQATT and CDR2 is SNEGSKA (reference sequence). Trimming took 3 bases from V and 10 from J, leaving 19 bases between them. The CDR3 has 14 residues. The chain's CDR3 is CSARGTTGYEPQHF. CDR3 nucleotides: TGCAGTGCTAGGGGTACTACAGGGTACGAACCCCAGCATTTT.

V gene TRBV4-3 combines with J gene TRBJ2-7; either TRBD1 or TRBD2 may fit D (6 bases each). The V gene lost 4 bases and the J gene lost 4 bases, with 17 bases spanning the gap. CDR1 is LGHNA and CDR2 is YSLEER in the germline V gene. CDR3 length: 15 amino acids. CDR3: CASSLIEGGKYEQYF. In nucleotides, the CDR3 is TGCGCCAGCAGCCTAATTGAGGGGGGAAAGTACGAGCAGTACTTC.

This clonotype has just a few counts. The chain joins TRBV19 to TRBJ1-5; 7 bases map to TRBD1. Germline V CDR1 and CDR2: LNHDA, SQIVND (reference sequence). The CDR3 has 14 residues. With 9 bases clipped from V and 4 bases from J, the junction kept 9 bases outside the gene matches. CDR3 bases: TGTGCCAGCCGACAGGGAGGGCCGAATCAGCCCCAGCATTTT. This gives the protein CASRQGGPNQPQHF.

This clonotype was counted a few times. This chain uses TRBV5-4 with TRBJ2-6; a weak D match, TRBD2 (6 bases). CDR1 and CDR2 from the germline V gene are SGHNT and YYREEE (reference sequence). The CDR3 covers 17 residues. V was clipped by 3 bases and J by 1 base, with 14 bases between them. The CDR3 spells CASSSDLGRSGANVLTF. For the CDR3, the DNA is TGTGCCAGCAGCTCGGATCTAGGGAGGTCTGGGGCCAACGTCCTGACTTTC.

This clonotype turned up a few times. The chain employs TRBV5-1 and TRBJ1-5, with TRBD1 identical over 9 bases. Unmatched junction bases numbered 10, after V lost 0 bases and J lost 0 bases. Germline V CDR1 and CDR2: SGHRS, YFSETQ. The CDR3 sequence is 19 residues long. CDR3 in amino acids: CASSLAKVQGAYSNQPQHF. The CDR3 region has the DNA TGCGCCAGCAGCTTGGCCAAGGTACAGGGGGCCTATAGCAATCAGCCCCAGCATTTT.

This clonotype was seen many times. J is TRBJ1-1 and V is TRBV20-1; weak D call: TRBD1 (5 bases). The length of the CDR3 is 11 residues. From germline, CDR1 is DFQATT and CDR2 SNEGSKA (reference sequence). Trimming stripped 6 bases from V and 5 bases from J, with 10 bases between. The CDR3 reads CSARPGTEAFF. The DNA of the CDR3 is TGCAGTGCGAGACCAGGGACTGAAGCTTTCTTT.

This clonotype was recorded at least ten times. V usage is TRBV4-1 and J usage is TRBJ2-3; 8 bases align to TRBD2. V shed 4 bases and J 1 base; nucleotides not matched to a gene: 7. The CDR3 totals 16 residues. Germline V lookup: CDR1 MGHRA, CDR2 YSYEKL. The CDR3 region is CASSLEATSGTDTQYF. CDR3 nucleotides: TGCGCCAGCAGCCTGGAAGCGACTAGCGGCACAGATACGCAGTATTTT.

At least ten counts were recorded for this clonotype. V is TRBV28 and J is TRBJ2-3; D is unresolved. The CDR3 is 14 amino acids. The germline gives CDR1 MDHEN, CDR2 SYDVKM. V shed 3 bases and J shed 2 bases, with 9 bases lying between them. This CDR3 reads CASSFGQFTDTQYF. In DNA, the CDR3 is TGTGCCAGCAGTTTTGGTCAGTTCACAGATACGCAGTATTTT.

Note on this clonotype: This clone may be a read error of a much larger clone one base away. This chain joins TRBV10-3 and TRBJ1-1; no clear D gene. The CDR3 consists of 12 residues. Per germline, CDR1 ENHRY and CDR2 SYGVKD. CDR3 coding DNA: TGTGCCATCAGTTGGAGTGGAGCTGAACCTTTCTTT. It codes for CAISWSGAEPFF.

This clonotype was picked up a small number of times. DNA of the CDR3: TGTGCCAGCAGCTTAGATCGCGGGGTTACCTACGAGCAGTACTTC. Its protein is CASSLDRGVTYEQYF. The chain joins TRBV11-2 to TRBJ2-7; D perhaps matches TRBD2 (6 bases). The length of the CDR3 is 15 residues. CDR1 is SGHAT, CDR2 FQNNGV, per germline. The V and J ends lost 0 bases and 2 bases respectively, with 11 bases between them.

In its sample, this clonotype was seen many times. The V and J genes are TRBV18 and TRBJ2-1; TRBD2 matches 11 bases. V dropped 5 bases and J dropped 6; count of bases not matched to a gene: 6. This CDR3 has 15 amino acids. Per germline, CDR1 KGHSH and CDR2 LQKENI. This CDR3 is CASSSGLAASNEQFF. The DNA for the CDR3 is TGTGCCAGCTCATCGGGACTAGCGGCCAGCAATGAGCAGTTCTTC. Full variable domain (remainder filled in from reference TRBV18 and TRBJ2-1): NAGVMQNPRHLVRRRGQEARLRCSPMKGHSHVYWYRQLPEEGLKFMVYLQKENIIDESGMPKERFSAEFPKEGPSILRIQQVVRGDSAAYFCASSSGLAASNEQFFGPGTRLTVL.

This clonotype was recorded many times. The chain employs TRBV6-2 or TRBV6-3 and TRBJ2-5; 7 bases map to TRBD2. This CDR3 has 16 amino acids. Germline assignment: CDR1 MNHEY and CDR2 SVGEGT. Unmatched junction bases numbered 15, after V lost 7 bases and J lost 4 bases. The CDR3 sequence: CASTSPPGGIGETQYF. CDR3 DNA sequence: TGTGCCAGCACCTCCCCTCCGGGGGGTATTGGAGAGACCCAGTACTTC.

This clonotype was seen at least ten times. This sequence joins TRBV5-6 and TRBJ2-7, with D possibly matching TRBD1 (6 bases). Trimming pared 4 bases from V and 9 bases from J, leaving 11 bases between. CDR3 length: 11 amino acids. Looked up from germline, CDR1 is SGHDT and CDR2 is YYEEEE. CDR3 bases: TGTGCCAGCAGCCTGGGACAAATGCAGTACTTC. Its protein is CASSLGQMQYF.

This clonotype was seen a few times. The chain joins TRBV7-2 to TRBJ2-7; 7 bases line up with TRBD2. CDR3 length: 15 amino acids. V dropped 3 bases and J dropped 4; count of bases not matched to a gene: 9. Germline loops: CDR1 SGHTA, CDR2 FQGNSA. The DNA for the CDR3 is TGTGCCAGCAGCTTCCAGGCGGGGGAATCATACGAGCAGTACTTC. Residues: CASSFQAGESYEQYF.

A remark on this clonotype: A clone one base away is much larger, so this may be a read error. The chain carries TRBV29-1 and TRBJ2-1, with 7 nucleotides matching TRBD2. Germline-derived CDR1 and CDR2 are SQVTM and ANQGSEA. The CDR3 sequence is 17 residues long. Unmatched junction bases numbered 12, after V lost 3 bases and J lost 1 base. The CDR3 DNA sequence: TGCAGCGTTGATAGGGCACAAGCGGGGCTTTCCTACAATGAGCAGTTCTTC. Protein product: CSVDRAQAGLSYNEQFF.

This clonotype was detected ten times or more. V usage is TRBV29-1 and J usage is TRBJ2-3; no clear D. Germline CDR1 SQVTM, CDR2 ANQGSEA. Trimming removed 5 bases from V and 0 bases from J, with 12 bases in between. This CDR3 spans 14 amino acids. CDR3 loop: CSVLGSPSTDTQYF. The CDR3 bases are TGCAGCGTTTTAGGGTCTCCTAGCACAGATACGCAGTATTTT.

This clonotype has a count of ten or more. The CDR3 coding sequence is TGCGCCAGCAGCCAAGGCGGCAAGCCGACCGGGGAGCTGTTTTTT. It is translated as CASSQGGKPTGELFF. J is TRBJ2-2 and V is TRBV4-1; D unresolved. CDR1 MGHRA and CDR2 YSYEKL come from the germline V gene. CDR3 length equals 15 residues. V gave up 1 base and J gave up 5 bases, with 11 bases separating them.

This clonotype was seen a few times. An end of the junction does not agree with germline; a read error may underlie this. V and J are TRBV18 and TRBJ2-3, with 7 bases identical to TRBD1. Germline V lookup: CDR1 KGHSH, CDR2 LQKENI. This CDR3 spans 15 amino acids. CDR3 residues: CASSVLQGYTDAQYF. The CDR3 coding sequence is TGTGCCAGCTCAGTATTACAGGGGTACACAGATGCGCAGTATTTT.

This clonotype was recorded many times. CDR3 residues: CASRLGNGIVGFF. The CDR3 DNA reads as TGTGCCAGCAGGCTAGGGAACGGGATAGTCGGGTTCTTT. The J gene is TRBJ1-1, the V gene TRBV25-1; D is unresolved. CDR3 length: 13 amino acids. V lost 6 bases and J lost 14, with 22 bases in between. Per germline, CDR1 MGHDK and CDR2 SYGVNS.

J is TRBJ2-1 and V is TRBV7-3, with TRBD2 matching 9 bases. V dropped 0 bases and J dropped 6; count of bases not matched to a gene: 9. Germline values: CDR1 SGHTA, CDR2 FQGTGA. This CDR3 contains 17 residues. The CDR3 DNA is TGTGCCAGCAGCTTAACGGCGGGGGGGCCTTACGGCAATGAGCAGTTCTTC. Its translation: CASSLTAGGPYGNEQFF.

This clonotype has ten or more counts. The chain combines TRBV28 with TRBJ1-5; tentatively, D is TRBD1 (6 bases). Germline V gene data show CDR1 as MDHEN and CDR2 as SYDVKM. This CDR3 region has 13 residues. The V gene lost 8 bases and the J gene lost 10 bases, with 18 bases spanning the gap. CDR3 loop: CASENTQGFPQHF. Written as DNA, the CDR3 is TGTGCCAGCGAGAACACACAGGGATTTCCCCAGCATTTT.

This clonotype was found many times. The chain recombines TRBV10-3 with TRBJ1-1; no reliable D call. From germline, CDR1 is ENHRY and CDR2 SYGVKD. CDR3 length: 14 amino acids. V lost 3 bases to trimming and J lost 3 bases, with 11 bases between them. CDR3 sequence: CAISDFSNHTEAFF. The CDR3 bases are TGTGCCATCAGTGATTTCTCGAACCACACTGAAGCTTTCTTT.

This clonotype was seen ten or more times. This chain's CDR3 is CASSYSAADLSYEQYF. The CDR3 DNA is TGTGCCAGCAGTTACTCGGCGGCGGACCTCTCCTACGAGCAGTACTTC. The chain has TRBV6-2 or TRBV6-3 and TRBJ2-7; no clear D. V was pared by 0 bases and J by 0 bases, with 12 bases between. From germline, CDR1 is MNHEY and CDR2 SVGEGT. The CDR3 has 16 amino acids.

This clonotype was found many times. The CDR3 sequence is CASSLEGTGGTYEQYF. The DNA of the CDR3 is TGTGCCAGCAGCTTGGAGGGGACAGGAGGGACCTACGAGCAGTACTTC. This chain connects TRBV7-2 to TRBJ2-7, with TRBD1 identical over 8 bases. The J segment lost 2 bases and the V segment lost 3 bases, leaving 9 bases of the junction unmatched. Germline lookup yields CDR1 SGHTA and CDR2 FQGNSA. The CDR3 has 16 amino acids.

The sample holds many counts of this clonotype. Here the CDR3 reads CSVEGGAGGYEQYF. DNA of the CDR3: TGCAGCGTCGAGGGAGGCGCAGGGGGCTACGAGCAGTACTTC. This chain uses TRBV29-1 with TRBJ2-7, with D possibly being TRBD1 (7 bases). Germline values: CDR1 SQVTM, CDR2 ANQGSEA. The V and J ends lost 6 bases and 3 bases respectively, with 18 bases between them. The length of the CDR3 is 14 residues.

This clonotype was picked up many times. The genes are TRBV20-1 and TRBJ2-1; the D is unclear. The germline CDR1 and CDR2 sequences are DFQATT and SNEGSKA (reference sequence). The CDR3 is made up of 14 amino acids. The V gene lost 6 bases and the J gene lost 0 bases, with 12 bases spanning the gap. DNA of the CDR3: TGCAGTGCCTTGGACCTGAGCTCCTACAATGAGCAGTTCTTC. This gives the protein CSALDLSSYNEQFF.

This clonotype occurred many times. V and J are TRBV6-5 and TRBJ2-5; D remains ambiguous. V was pared by 4 bases and J by 5 bases, with 11 bases between. CDR1 is MNHEY and CDR2 is SVGAGI in the germline V gene. The CDR3 is 13 residues long. In DNA, the CDR3 is TGTGCCAGCAGTTGGTACCCGTGGGAGACCCAGTACTTC. The encoded protein is CASSWYPWETQYF.